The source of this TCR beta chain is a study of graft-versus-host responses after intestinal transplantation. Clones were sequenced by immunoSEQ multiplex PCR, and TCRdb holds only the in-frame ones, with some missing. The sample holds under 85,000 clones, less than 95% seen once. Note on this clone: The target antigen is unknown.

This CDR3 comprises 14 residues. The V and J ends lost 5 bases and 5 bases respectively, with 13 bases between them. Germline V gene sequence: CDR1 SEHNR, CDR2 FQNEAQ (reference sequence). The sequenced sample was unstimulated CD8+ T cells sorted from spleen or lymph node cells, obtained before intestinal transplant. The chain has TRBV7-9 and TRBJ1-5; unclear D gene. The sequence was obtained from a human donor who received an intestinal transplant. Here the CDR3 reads CASSLGLPDQPQHF. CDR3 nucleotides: TGTGCCAGCAGCCTCGGACTTCCCGATCAGCCCCAGCATTTT. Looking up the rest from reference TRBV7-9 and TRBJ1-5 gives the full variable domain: DTGVSQNPRHKITKRGQNVTFRCDPISEHNRLYWYRQTLGQGPEFLTYFQNEAQLEKSRLLSDRFSAERPKGSFSTLEIQRTEQGDSAMYLCASSLGLPDQPQHFGDGTRLSIL.